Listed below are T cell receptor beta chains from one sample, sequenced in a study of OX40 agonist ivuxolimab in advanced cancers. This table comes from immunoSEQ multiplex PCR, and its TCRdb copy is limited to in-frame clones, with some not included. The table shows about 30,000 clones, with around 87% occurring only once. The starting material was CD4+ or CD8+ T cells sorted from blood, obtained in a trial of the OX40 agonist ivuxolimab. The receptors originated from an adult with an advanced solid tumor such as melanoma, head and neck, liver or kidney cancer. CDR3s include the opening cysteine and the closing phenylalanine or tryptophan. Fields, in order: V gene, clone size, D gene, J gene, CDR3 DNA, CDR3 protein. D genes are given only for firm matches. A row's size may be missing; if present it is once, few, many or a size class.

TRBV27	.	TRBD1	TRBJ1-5	TGTGCCAGCAGTTTCGGGACAGGGATTAGTCAGCCCCAGCATTTT	CASSFGTGISQPQHF
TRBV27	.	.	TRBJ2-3	TGTGCCAGCAGTTTATCTGGTCTAGCGAGCACAGATACGCAGTATTTT	CASSLSGLASTDTQYF
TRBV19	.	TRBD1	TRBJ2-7	TGTGCCAGTAGTCCCGGACAGGGGCCCTACGAGCAGTACTTC	CASSPGQGPYEQYF
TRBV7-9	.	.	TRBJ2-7	TGTGCCAGCAGCTTCCTGACAGGAAGTCCTACGGCCGAGCAGTACTTC	CASSFLTGSPTAEQYF
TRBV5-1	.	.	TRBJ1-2	TGCGCCAGCAGCTTTACAGGGTATGGCTACACCTTC	CASSFTGYGYTF
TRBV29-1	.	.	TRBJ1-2	TGCAGCGCGGCCGCTGCTAACTATGGCTACACCTTC	CSAAAANYGYTF
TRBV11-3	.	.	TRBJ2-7	TGTGCCAGCAGCTTAAGGGGAGCCTACGAGCAGTACTTC	CASSLRGAYEQYF
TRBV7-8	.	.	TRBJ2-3	TGTGCCAGCACCTTCCAGAACAGGGGGGGTACTACAGATACGCAGTATTTT	CASTFQNRGGTTDTQYF
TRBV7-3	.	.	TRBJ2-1	TGTGCCAGCAGCTTACAAGGGTTCAATGAGCAGTTCTTC	CASSLQGFNEQFF
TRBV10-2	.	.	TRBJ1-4	TGCGCCAGCGCAGACACGGATCAAAAACTGTTTTTT	CASADTDQKLFF
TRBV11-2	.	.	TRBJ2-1	TGTGCCAGCAGCTTAAGCGGCAGCTCCTACAATGAGCAGTTCTTC	CASSLSGSSYNEQFF
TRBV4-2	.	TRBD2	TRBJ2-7	TGTGCCAGCAGCCAAGATAACCCTGTGGCTAGCGGCTACGAGCAGTACTTC	CASSQDNPVASGYEQYF
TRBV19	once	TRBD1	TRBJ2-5	TGTGCCAGTAGGATCCGGGACAGTGTACAAGAGACCCAGTACTTC	CASRIRDSVQETQYF
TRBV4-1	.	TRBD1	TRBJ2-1	TGCGCCAGCAGCCAAGCCGGGACAGCCCTTGAGCAGTTCTTC	CASSQAGTALEQFF
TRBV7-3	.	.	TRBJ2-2	TGTGCCAGCAGCTTGGACGGTACCGGGGAGCTGTTTTTT	CASSLDGTGELFF
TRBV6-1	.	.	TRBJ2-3	TGTGCCAGCAGTGAAGGAAGCGAAAGGAACCCTTTCCGGTATACGCAGTATTTT	CASSEGSERNPFRYTQYF
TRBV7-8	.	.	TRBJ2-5	TGTGCCAGCCGCTGGGGGGAGACCCAGTACTTC	CASRWGETQYF
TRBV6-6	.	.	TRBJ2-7	TGTGCCAGCAGTTTCTCCGGGACGGAGTTCTACGAGCAGTACTTC	CASSFSGTEFYEQYF
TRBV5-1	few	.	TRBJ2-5	TGCGCCAGCGGATGGGGGGAGACCCAGTACTTC	CASGWGETQYF
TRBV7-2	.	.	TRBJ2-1	TGTGCCAGCAGTTCTGTCGGCGCCGAGCAGTTCTTC	CASSSVGAEQFF
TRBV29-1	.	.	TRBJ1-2	TGCAGCGTTGTAGAGACCAACTATGGCTACACCTTC	CSVVETNYGYTF
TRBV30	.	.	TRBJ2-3	TGTGCCTGGAGTAGCCACTCATCCGATACGCAGTATTTT	CAWSSHSSDTQYF
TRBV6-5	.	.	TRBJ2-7	TGTGCCATCAGTGAGTCGAGCTCCTACGAGCAGTACTTC	CAISESSSYEQYF